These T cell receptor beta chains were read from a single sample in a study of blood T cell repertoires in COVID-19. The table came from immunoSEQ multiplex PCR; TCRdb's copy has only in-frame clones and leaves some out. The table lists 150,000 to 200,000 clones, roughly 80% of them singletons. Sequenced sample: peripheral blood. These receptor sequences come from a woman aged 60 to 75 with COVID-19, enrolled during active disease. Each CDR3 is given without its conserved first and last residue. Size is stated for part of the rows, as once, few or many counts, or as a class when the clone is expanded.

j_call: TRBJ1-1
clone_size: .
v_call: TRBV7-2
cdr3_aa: ASSPGTGGNTEAF

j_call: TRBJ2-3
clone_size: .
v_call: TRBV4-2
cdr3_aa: ASSQEWAGGKDTQY

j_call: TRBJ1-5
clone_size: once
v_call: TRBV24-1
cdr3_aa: ATSPRGRGNQPQH

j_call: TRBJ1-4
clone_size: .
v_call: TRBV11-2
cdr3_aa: ASTPRTGVNEKLF

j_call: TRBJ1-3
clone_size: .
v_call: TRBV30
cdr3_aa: AWCTATGNTIY

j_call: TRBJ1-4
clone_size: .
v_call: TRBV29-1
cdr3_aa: SAAEGVKEKLF

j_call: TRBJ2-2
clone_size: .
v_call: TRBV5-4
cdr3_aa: ASSHNGGAGELF

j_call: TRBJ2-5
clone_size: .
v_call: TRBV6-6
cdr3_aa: ASSAAQQGVGTQY

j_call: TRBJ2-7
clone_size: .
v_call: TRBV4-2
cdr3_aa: ASSQAVGGATYEQY

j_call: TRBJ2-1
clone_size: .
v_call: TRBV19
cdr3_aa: ASSPVAVMNEQF

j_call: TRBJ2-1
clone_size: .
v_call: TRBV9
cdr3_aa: ASSGGQGKF

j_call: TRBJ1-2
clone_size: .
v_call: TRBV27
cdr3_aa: ATAAAGALYGYT

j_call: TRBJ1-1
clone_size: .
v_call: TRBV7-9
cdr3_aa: ASARDRDTEAF

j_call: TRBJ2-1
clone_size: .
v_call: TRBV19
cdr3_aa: ASSGRSYNEQF

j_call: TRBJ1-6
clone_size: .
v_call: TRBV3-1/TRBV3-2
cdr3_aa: ASSQDPRGSSPLH

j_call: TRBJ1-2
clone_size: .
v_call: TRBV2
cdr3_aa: ASSERGPNYGYT

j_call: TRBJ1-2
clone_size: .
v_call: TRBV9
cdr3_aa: ASSEIGTGSGYT

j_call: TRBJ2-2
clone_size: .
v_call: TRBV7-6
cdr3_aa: ASSFQRGGNTGELF

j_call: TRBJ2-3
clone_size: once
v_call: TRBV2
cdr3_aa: ASRGTRSGGPKDTQY

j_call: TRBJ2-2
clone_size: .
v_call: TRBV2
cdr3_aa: AGTRITGELF

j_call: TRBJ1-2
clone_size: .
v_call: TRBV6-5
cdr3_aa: ASRIDRSGYT

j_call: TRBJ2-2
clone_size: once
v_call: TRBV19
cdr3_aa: ASSLDTWEGELF

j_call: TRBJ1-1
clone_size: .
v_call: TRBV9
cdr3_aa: ASSVAGQGTEAF

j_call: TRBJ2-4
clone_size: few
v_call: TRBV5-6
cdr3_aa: ASSLLQGNIQY

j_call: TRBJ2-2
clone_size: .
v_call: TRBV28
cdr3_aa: ASSQGGWGPITGELF

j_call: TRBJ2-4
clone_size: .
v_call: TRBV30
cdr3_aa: AWTSQGNIQY

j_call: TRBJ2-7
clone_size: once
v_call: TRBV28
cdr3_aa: ASSLPGLLYEQY

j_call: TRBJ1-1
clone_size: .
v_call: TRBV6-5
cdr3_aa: ASRHHRNTEAF

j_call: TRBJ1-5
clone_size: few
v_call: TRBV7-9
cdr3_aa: ASSMGRQPQH

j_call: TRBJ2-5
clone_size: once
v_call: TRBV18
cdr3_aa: ASSPQGAETQY

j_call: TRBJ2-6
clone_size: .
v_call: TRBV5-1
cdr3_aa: ASSLSPSGANVLT

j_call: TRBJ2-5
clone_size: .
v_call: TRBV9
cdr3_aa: ASSVSQGQETQY

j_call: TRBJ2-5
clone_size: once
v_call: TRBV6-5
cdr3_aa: ASSPAGGGMETQY

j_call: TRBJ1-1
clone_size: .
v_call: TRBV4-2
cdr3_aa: ASSHGDTEAF

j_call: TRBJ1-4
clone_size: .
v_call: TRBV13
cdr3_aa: ASSQDRQGGTEKLF

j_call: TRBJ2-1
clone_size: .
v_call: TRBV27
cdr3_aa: ASSLRQGIYNEQF

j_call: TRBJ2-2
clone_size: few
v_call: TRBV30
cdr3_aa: AWSLSLTGELF

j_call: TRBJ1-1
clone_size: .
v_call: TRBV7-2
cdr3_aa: ASSLYRENTEAF

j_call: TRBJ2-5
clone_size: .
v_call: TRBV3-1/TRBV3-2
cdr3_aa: ASRSTGGIETQY

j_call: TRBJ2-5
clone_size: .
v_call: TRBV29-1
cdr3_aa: SVEDYRGIGETQY

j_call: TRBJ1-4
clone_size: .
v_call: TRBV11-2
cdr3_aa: ASSTPWGGTTNEKLF

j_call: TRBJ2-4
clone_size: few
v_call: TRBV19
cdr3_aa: ASSYRNLRDIQY

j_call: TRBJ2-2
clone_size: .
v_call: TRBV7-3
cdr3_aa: ASSPNPLSGGWTGELF

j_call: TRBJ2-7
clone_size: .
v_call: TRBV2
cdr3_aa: ASAEQGAYYEQY

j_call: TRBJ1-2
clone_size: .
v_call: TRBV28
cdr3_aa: ASSRPQGVGYT

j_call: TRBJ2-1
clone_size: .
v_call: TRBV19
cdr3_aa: ASAGTGKIYNEQF

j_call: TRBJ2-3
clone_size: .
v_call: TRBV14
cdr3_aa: ASSQDRFGTGVYEPQY

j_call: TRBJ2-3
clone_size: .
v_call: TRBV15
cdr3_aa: ATSRVDGLDTQY

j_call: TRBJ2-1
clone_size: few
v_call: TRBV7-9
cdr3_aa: ASSGYPGSFNEQF

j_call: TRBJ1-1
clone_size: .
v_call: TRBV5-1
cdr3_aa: ASSLGTGALLNTEAF

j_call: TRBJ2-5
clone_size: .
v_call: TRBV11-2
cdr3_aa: ASSLGGSRETQY

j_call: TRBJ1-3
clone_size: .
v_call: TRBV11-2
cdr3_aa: ASSLPGLRNTIY

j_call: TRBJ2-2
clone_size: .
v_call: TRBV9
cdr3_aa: ATLGRGASGKNTGELF

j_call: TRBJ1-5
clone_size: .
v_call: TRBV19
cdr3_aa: ASGRVQGNQPQH

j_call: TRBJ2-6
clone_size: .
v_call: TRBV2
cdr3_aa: ASSATGTDSGANVLT